The T cell receptor beta chain described here comes from a study of cytomegalovirus exposure and HLA in healthy donors. In the study overall: Earlier results showed roughly 120 million unique TCR beta sequences derived from approximately 170 million T cells.

13 Jbeta primers and 60 Vbeta primers were used for the PCR. TCRdb keeps only in-frame clones here, not all; method: immunoSEQ multiplex PCR. Of fewer than 250,000 clones listed, around four fifths were seen once; the top ten hold less than 4.5%. The CDR3 totals 17 residues. Trimming removed 4 bases from V and 2 bases from J, with 20 bases in between. CDR1 SGHDN and CDR2 FVKESK come from the germline V gene. The chain joins TRBV14 to TRBJ1-1, with TRBD1 as a possible D gene (5 bases). This sequence was found in a male donor in good health and CMV-seronegative. The sequenced sample consisted of PBMCs. The chain's CDR3 is CASSRKLDSYLNTEAFF. CDR3 bases: TGTGCCAGCAGCCGCAAACTCGACAGTTACCTAAACACTGAAGCTTTCTTT.